The clone carrying this T cell receptor beta chain was detected a few times. Its antigen is not known. The protocol was immunoSEQ multiplex PCR, while the TCRdb copy is restricted to in-frame clones and leaves out a portion. The sample includes some 28,000 clones, around 80% of them seen just once. The CDR3 sequence is 15 residues long. Tumor tissue was taken before any definitive surgery or chemotherapy was given. These data are taken from a study of high-grade serous ovarian cancer treatment subgroups. Broader study findings: Same-patient tumor repertoires overlapped at roughly 0.1 to 0.79; different patients barely overlapped. CDR1 and CDR2 were left unanalyzed; analyses focused on CDR3. Without spatial data, bulk sequencing limits insight into HGSC tumor diversity.

The V gene is TRBV21-1, the J gene TRBJ1-1; the D call TRBD1 from the table was never checked on the DNA. TRBV21-1 constitutes a pseudogene. The specimen sequenced was tumor tissue. The receptor comes from a human donor with high-grade serous ovarian cancer. The CDR3 nucleotides read TGTGCCAGCAGCAAAGCGACAGGGGGGAACACTGAAGCTTTCTTT. Encoded protein: CASSKATGGNTEAFF.